What follows is one TCR beta chain and its context. What it binds is unknown. This specimen belongs to a study of T-cell memory formation after mild COVID-19. Background on the study: The study found TCR clusters largely donor specific.

General study results and limits: The authors left the SARS-CoV-2 specificity of second-wave clones peaking on day 37 unconfirmed. Those CD4+ clones that contracted were mainly in CM and EM (CD8+ ones in EMRA).

In TCRdb, the 5' RACE reads were re-called with MiXCR into one record per CDR3 protein. Among approximately 340,000 distinct CDR3 sequences listed, about a sixth were seen once. The TCR was taken from a man aged 18 to 29 who had mild COVID-19 (a few samples of this study predate the infection). Cell type and time point are not known. Specimen: PBMCs or a T cell subset sorted from them (not recorded which).

CDR3 amino acids: CASSFAGPTGELFF. In DNA form, the CDR3 reads TGCGCCAGCAGCTTCGCCGGGCCCACCGGGGAGCTGTTTTTT. The rearrangement uses TRBV5-1 and TRBJ2-2; D remains ambiguous. V was clipped by 2 bases and J by 4 bases, with 9 bases between them. This CDR3 has 14 residues. Germline V CDR1 and CDR2: SGHRS, YFSETQ. Looking up the rest from reference TRBV5-1 and TRBJ2-2 gives the full variable domain: KAGVTQTPRYLIKTRGQQVTLSCSPISGHRSVSWYQQTPGQGLQFLFEYFSETQRNKGNFPGRFSGRQFSNSRSEMNVSTLELGDSALYLCASSFAGPTGELFFGEGSRLTVL.